The source of this T cell receptor beta chain is a study of shared clonotypes between healthy human individuals. Notes on the study in general: Incompleteness in sorted-subset sequencing, despite large depth, was shown by rarefaction.

Concerning this clone itself: Its specificity is not known.

Profiled with immunoSEQ multiplex PCR; TCRdb holds only in-frame clones, not every one. This table has a few million clones, roughly 92% appearing once. Deletions cut 4 bases from V and 0 bases from J, with 10 bases between. Germline V gene sequence: CDR1 SGHNT, CDR2 YYREEE (reference sequence). The length of the CDR3 is 15 residues. V gene TRBV5-4 combines with J gene TRBJ1-4; no firm D call. What was sequenced was naive CD4+ T cells sorted from blood. As to subset: CD45RA+ positively selected. The clonotype comes from a man younger than 35 in good health. As DNA, the CDR3 is TGTGCCAGCAGCCCGGGGAGTGCAACTAATGAAAAACTGTTTTTT. Translation gives CASSPGSATNEKLFF.